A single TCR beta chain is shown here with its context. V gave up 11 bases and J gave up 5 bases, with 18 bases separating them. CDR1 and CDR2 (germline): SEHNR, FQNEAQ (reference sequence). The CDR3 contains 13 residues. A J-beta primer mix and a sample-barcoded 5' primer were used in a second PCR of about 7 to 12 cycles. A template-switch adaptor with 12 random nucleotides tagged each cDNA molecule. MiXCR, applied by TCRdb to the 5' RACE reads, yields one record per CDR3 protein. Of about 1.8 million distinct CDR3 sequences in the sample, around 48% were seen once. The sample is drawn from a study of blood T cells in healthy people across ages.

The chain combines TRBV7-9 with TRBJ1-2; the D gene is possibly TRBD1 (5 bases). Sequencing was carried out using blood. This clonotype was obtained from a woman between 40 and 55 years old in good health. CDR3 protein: CASHVGEFYGYTF. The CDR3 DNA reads TGTGCCTCCCATGTGGGGGAGTTTTATGGCTACACCTTC.